These 29 T cell receptor beta chains were all obtained from the same sample, sequenced in a study of T cells in Graves' hyperthyroidism and ophthalmopathy. Amplified TCR beta CDR3 regions derived from RNA transcripts. The HTBI primer set served for first-round RT-PCR of the TCR CDR3. Each CDR3 protein gets one entry after TCRdb re-called the multiplex PCR reads with MiXCR. The data contain some 490,000 distinct CDR3 sequences, more than 15% of them singletons. Sequenced material: blood. The source of these receptors is a woman aged 25 to 45 with Graves' ophthalmopathy.

The CDR3 is CASSLAQVGGTSSYEQYF. CDR3 DNA: TGTGCCAGCAGCTTAGCGCAGGTAGGCGGGACGAGCTCCTACGAGCAGTACTTC. The chain employs TRBV7-9 and TRBJ2-7; a possible D gene is TRBD2 (6 bases). This CDR3 has 18 residues. V was clipped by 0 bases and J by 0 bases, with 18 bases between them. Germline CDR1 is SEHNR and CDR2 is FQNEAQ (reference sequence).

The chain uses TRBV28 and TRBJ1-5; TRBD1 matches at 9 bases. The CDR3 runs 16 residues. Germline V gene lookup returns CDR1 MDHEN and CDR2 SYDVKM. V trimming: 7 bases; J trimming: 6 bases; junction bases outside the gene matches: 13. Here the CDR3 reads CASTDQGQGIGQPQHF. CDR3 in DNA: TGTGCCAGCACCGATCAAGGACAGGGGATTGGTCAGCCCCAGCATTTT.

This clonotype was seen a handful of times. The chain combines TRBV6-5 with TRBJ2-3; either TRBD1 or TRBD2 may fit D (5 bases each). With 2 bases removed from V and 6 bases from J, the gap between germline ends came to 18 bases. Germline CDR1 reads MNHEY; CDR2 reads SVGAGI. There are 16 residues in the CDR3. This CDR3 is CASSYGRGVPRDTQYF. Written as DNA, the CDR3 is TGTGCCAGCAGTTACGGGAGAGGGGTCCCGAGGGATACGCAGTATTTT.

As to this clonotype: Since a much larger clone is just one base distant, this may be a read error. The rearrangement uses TRBV7-9 and TRBJ2-1, with a tentative D call TRBD1 (6 bases). Between the trimmed V and J ends, which lost 4 bases and 0 bases, there was a span of 16 bases. CDR1 is SEHNR, CDR2 FQNEAQ, per germline (reference sequence). This CDR3 region has 17 residues. The CDR3 nucleotides are TGTGCCAGCAGCTCTCAAACAGGGTCGGGCTCCTACAATGAGCAGTTCTTC. Translated: CASSSQTGSGSYNEQFF. The whole variable domain, remainder taken from reference TRBV7-9 and TRBJ2-1, is DTGVSQNPRHKITKRGQNVTFRCDPISEHNRLYWYRQTLGQGPEFLTYFQNEAQLEKSRLLSDRFSAERPKGSFSTLEIQRTEQGDSAMYLCASSSQTGSGSYNEQFFGPGTRLTVL.

This clonotype was seen repeatedly, ten times or more. V and J are TRBV3-1 and TRBJ2-1; 10 bases fit TRBD2. Looked up from germline, CDR1 is LGHDT and CDR2 is YNNKEL (reference sequence). Trimming cost V 4 bases and J 5 bases; bases outside gene matches: 5. This CDR3 region has 15 residues. The CDR3 nucleotides read TGTGCCAGCAGCCGGGAGCGGGAGGGAAACAATGAGCAGTTCTTC. This gives the protein CASSREREGNNEQFF.

The gene calls are TRBV19 and TRBJ2-7; TRBD1 matches at 10 bases. Germline lookup yields CDR1 LNHDA and CDR2 SQIVND (reference sequence). This CDR3 contains 14 residues. The trim removed 4 bases at V and 6 bases at J, leaving 6 bases unmatched. The CDR3: CASSSPGQGFEQYF. The CDR3 bases are TGTGCCAGTAGTAGCCCGGGACAGGGGTTCGAGCAGTACTTC.

This clonotype was counted many times. The rearrangement links TRBV2 to TRBJ2-5; weak D call: TRBD1 (5 bases). Trimming stripped 2 bases from V and 3 bases from J, with 10 bases between. This CDR3 comprises 14 residues. The germline V gene encodes CDR1 SNHLY and CDR2 FYNNEI. CDR3 protein: CASSEKGPEETQYF. CDR3 DNA: TGTGCCAGCAGTGAAAAGGGGCCGGAAGAGACCCAGTACTTC.

Many counts were recorded for this clonotype. This sequence joins TRBV6-5 and TRBJ2-7; 9 bases line up with TRBD2. J gave up 4 bases and V 0 bases, and 4 bases lay outside the gene matches. CDR1 and CDR2 (germline): MNHEY, SVGAGI. CDR3 size: 15 residues. CDR3 residues: CASSYSPAGGYEQYF. CDR3 DNA: TGTGCCAGCAGTTACTCCCCAGCGGGAGGATACGAGCAGTACTTC.

The rearrangement uses TRBV28 and TRBJ1-4; 8 bases map to TRBD1. After removal of 0 bases from V and 4 bases from J, the junction contained 4 bases not matched to a gene. Germline CDR1 and CDR2: MDHEN and SYDVKM. The CDR3 is made up of 16 amino acids. The CDR3 DNA sequence: TGTGCCAGCAGTTTATGGGTGGGACAGGATAATGAAAAACTGTTTTTT. Protein product: CASSLWVGQDNEKLFF.

This chain connects TRBV6-1 to TRBJ1-5; TRBD1 agrees at 7 bases. There are 15 residues in the CDR3. V shed 6 bases, J shed 2 bases, and the junction held 7 bases outside the gene matches. Germline V gene data show CDR1 as MNHNS and CDR2 as SASEGT. CDR3 in DNA: TGTGCCAGCAGCGCAACAGGGGCGGGCAATCAGCCCCAGCATTTT. Translating gives CASSATGAGNQPQHF.

This clonotype has a count of ten or more. CDR3: CASNSQGGTEAFF. CDR3 nucleotide sequence: TGTGCCAGCAACTCCCAGGGGGGCACTGAAGCTTTCTTT. The chain recombines TRBV6-2 or TRBV6-3 with TRBJ1-1, with TRBD1 matching over 7 bases. This CDR3 is built from 13 residues. V lost 7 bases, J lost 4 bases, and 6 bases stayed unmatched. The germline CDR1 and CDR2 sequences are MNHEY and SVGEGT.

This clonotype was counted ten times or more. The J gene is TRBJ2-7, the V gene TRBV5-5; weak D call: TRBD1 (6 bases). V lost 6 bases to trimming and J lost 2 bases, with 18 bases between them. Per germline, CDR1 SGHKS and CDR2 YYEKEE (reference sequence). CDR3 length: 15 amino acids. The CDR3 DNA follows: TGTGCCAGCACCGTCCACAGGGAACAGGCCTACGAGCAGTACTTC. Amino acids: CASTVHREQAYEQYF.

This chain uses TRBV3-1 with TRBJ2-1; tentative D call: TRBD2 (6 bases). Germline lookup yields CDR1 LGHDT and CDR2 YNNKEL (reference sequence). The CDR3 covers 13 residues. The ends were cut back, 1 base at V and 10 bases at J, with 11 bases in the middle. In DNA, the CDR3 is TGTGCCAGCAGCCAAGTCTCGGAGGGGGAGCAGTTCTTC. Residues: CASSQVSEGEQFF.

As regards this clonotype: This could be a read error, since a much larger clone is one nucleotide away. The V and J genes are TRBV11-2 and TRBJ2-3; D is undetermined. Germline CDR1 and CDR2: SGHAT and FQNNGV. CDR3 length: 12 residues. The DNA for the CDR3 is TGTGCCAGCAGGTTAACCACAGATGCGCAGTATTTT. It encodes CASRLTTDAQYF. Together with reference TRBV11-2 and TRBJ2-3, the CDR3 gives the full variable domain: EAGVAQSPRYKIIEKRQSVAFWCNPISGHATLYWYQQILGQGPKLLIQFQNNGVVDDSQLPKDRFSAERLKGVDSTLKIQPAKLEDSAVYLCASRLTTDAQYFGPGTRLTVL.

The chain employs TRBV10-3 and TRBJ2-7, with D unclear. This CDR3 is built from 12 residues. Germline V gene lookup returns CDR1 ENHRY and CDR2 SYGVKD. Trimming took off 10 bases at V and 9 bases at J, with 19 bases between the two ends. The CDR3: CATQSKESVQYF. The CDR3 DNA reads TGTGCCACCCAATCGAAGGAGTCCGTGCAGTACTTC.

V usage is TRBV9 and J usage is TRBJ1-3; 9 positions match TRBD1. J gave up 12 bases and V 3 bases, and 10 bases lay outside the gene matches. CDR3 size: 14 residues. Germline-derived CDR1 and CDR2 are SGDLS and YYNGEE. The CDR3 nucleotides are TGTGCCAGCAGCGCCCTGGACAGGGGCAAGGGCATATATTTT. It yields the protein CASSALDRGKGIYF.

This clonotype was seen more than once but under ten times. The CDR3 DNA reads as TGTGCCAGCAGCCGGGACAGGGTCGACTTCTATAATTCACCCCTCCACTTT. This encodes CASSRDRVDFYNSPLHF. This chain joins TRBV6-1 and TRBJ1-6, with TRBD1 identical over 9 bases. The J segment lost 3 bases and the V segment lost 6 bases, leaving 9 bases of the junction unmatched. There are 17 residues in the CDR3. Germline V CDR1 and CDR2: MNHNS, SASEGT.

J is TRBJ2-6 and V is TRBV3-1; 13 nucleotides align to TRBD2. CDR1 and CDR2 (germline): LGHDT, YNNKEL (reference sequence). The length of the CDR3 is 17 residues. Trimming took 4 bases from V and 3 from J; bases not matched to a gene: 3. CDR3 coding DNA: TGTGCCAGCAGCCGCGGACTAGCGGGAGATGGGGCCAACGTCCTGACTTTC. Its translation: CASSRGLAGDGANVLTF.

This clonotype was picked up many times. The chain has TRBV2 and TRBJ1-5; 10 nucleotides line up with TRBD1. The germline CDR1 and CDR2 sequences are SNHLY and FYNNEI. The CDR3 totals 16 residues. J gave up 2 bases and V 6 bases, and 7 bases lay outside the gene matches. CDR3 amino acids: CASSGTGDRGNQPQHF. Here the CDR3 DNA reads TGTGCCAGCAGCGGGACAGGGGATCGAGGCAATCAGCCCCAGCATTTT.

The J gene is TRBJ1-1, the V gene TRBV9; 9 nucleotides agree with TRBD1. Germline CDR1 reads SGDLS; CDR2 reads YYNGEE. CDR3 length: 20 residues. V gave up 0 bases and J gave up 1 base; unmatched junction bases: 16. This chain's CDR3 is CASSVDRVRVQGAKNTEAFF. The CDR3 DNA is TGTGCCAGCAGCGTAGATAGAGTTCGGGTACAGGGGGCAAAGAACACTGAAGCTTTCTTT. Variable domain in full (rest from reference TRBV9 and TRBJ1-1): DSGVTQTPKHLITATGQRVTLRCSPRSGDLSVYWYQQSLDQGLQFLIQYYNGEERAKGNILERFSAQQFPDLHSELNLSSLELGDSALYFCASSVDRVRVQGAKNTEAFFGQGTRLTVV.

This clonotype was observed a few times. The J gene is TRBJ1-2, the V gene TRBV6-2 or TRBV6-3, with 12 bases lining up with TRBD1. V shed 11 bases, J shed 2 bases, and the junction held 3 bases outside the gene matches. Germline lookup yields CDR1 MNHEY and CDR2 SVGEGT. The CDR3 runs 13 residues. CDR3 DNA: TGTGCCGGGACAGGGGGCGACAACTATGGCTACACCTTC. It translates to CAGTGGDNYGYTF.

This clonotype has just a few counts. The CDR3 nucleotides are TGTGCCAGCACTCACTCGGGACGGTCAAACTATGGCTACACCTTC. Its protein is CASTHSGRSNYGYTF. This chain connects TRBV27 to TRBJ1-2, with D possibly being TRBD1 (5 bases). Germline CDR1 MNHEY, CDR2 SMNVEV (reference sequence). There are 15 residues in the CDR3. V lost 7 bases to trimming and J lost 2 bases, with 17 bases between them.

The chain employs TRBV24-1 and TRBJ2-2, with a possible D match to TRBD1 (6 bases). Germline V CDR1 and CDR2: KGHDR, SFDVKD. This CDR3 spans 20 amino acids. Trimming pared 4 bases from V and 0 bases from J, leaving 23 bases between. CDR3 sequence: CATSDPLTLSQGTNTGELFF. The CDR3 DNA reads as TGTGCCACCAGTGACCCCCTGACTCTTTCACAGGGCACGAACACCGGGGAGCTGTTTTTT.

The sample holds a few counts of this clonotype. The J gene is TRBJ2-7, the V gene TRBV5-1; D possibly corresponds to TRBD1 (7 bases). The V end was cut by 0 bases, the J end by 4 bases, with 11 bases between. Germline values: CDR1 SGHRS, CDR2 YFSETQ. This CDR3 has 14 residues. CDR3 in amino acids: CASSLVSGGYEQYF. The CDR3 DNA is TGCGCCAGCAGCTTGGTTTCAGGGGGGTACGAGCAGTACTTC.

This clonotype was observed a handful of times. This chain joins TRBV7-9 and TRBJ2-7; the D gene is possibly TRBD1 (6 bases). This CDR3 is 15 amino acids long. Trimming pared 4 bases from V and 3 bases from J, leaving 16 bases between. In germline, CDR1 is SEHNR, CDR2 FQNEAQ (reference sequence). CDR3 amino acids: CASSSTDRLGYEQYF. In DNA form, the CDR3 reads TGTGCCAGCAGCTCAACTGACAGGTTGGGCTACGAGCAGTACTTC.

This rearrangement joins TRBV27 to TRBJ2-5; 9 nucleotides align to TRBD1. J gave up 2 bases and V 3 bases, and 7 bases lay outside the gene matches. This CDR3 is 16 amino acids long. Looked up from germline, CDR1 is MNHEY and CDR2 is SMNVEV (reference sequence). CDR3 coding DNA: TGTGCCAGCAGTTTCATACGACAGGGGGGGCAAGAGACCCAGTACTTC. Residues: CASSFIRQGGQETQYF.

This clonotype occurred a few times. A much larger clone differs by one base, so this may be a read error. The genes are TRBV20-1 and TRBJ2-7; 11 nucleotides align to TRBD2. CDR3 length equals 14 residues. Looked up from germline, CDR1 is DFQATT and CDR2 is SNEGSKA (reference sequence). V was pared by 6 bases and J by 2 bases, with 6 bases of the junction left unmatched. DNA of the CDR3: TGCAGTGCCACCGAGACTAGCGGGACCTACGAGCAGTACTTC. It specifies CSATETSGTYEQYF.

The table lists this clonotype with a few counts. The chain couples TRBV4-2 to TRBJ2-3, with 9 positions matching TRBD2. CDR3 size: 18 residues. Germline-derived CDR1 and CDR2 are LGHNA and YNFKEQ. The V gene end was trimmed by 1 base and the J gene end by 2 bases; junction bases not matched to a gene: 10. This CDR3 is CASSQAGGTSRITDTQYF. The CDR3 DNA is TGTGCCAGCAGCCAAGCAGGTGGGACTAGCAGAATCACAGATACGCAGTATTTT.

This clonotype was detected only a few times. The chain carries TRBV11-2 and TRBJ2-4, with TRBD2 matching 9 bases. The germline V gene has CDR1 SGHAT and CDR2 FQNNGV. The V gene end was trimmed by 0 bases and the J gene end by 3 bases; junction bases not matched to a gene: 3. CDR3 length: 16 residues. The CDR3 DNA sequence: TGTGCCAGCAGCTTAGATGCTAGCGGGATCAAAAACATTCAGTACTTC. Translated, it gives CASSLDASGIKNIQYF.